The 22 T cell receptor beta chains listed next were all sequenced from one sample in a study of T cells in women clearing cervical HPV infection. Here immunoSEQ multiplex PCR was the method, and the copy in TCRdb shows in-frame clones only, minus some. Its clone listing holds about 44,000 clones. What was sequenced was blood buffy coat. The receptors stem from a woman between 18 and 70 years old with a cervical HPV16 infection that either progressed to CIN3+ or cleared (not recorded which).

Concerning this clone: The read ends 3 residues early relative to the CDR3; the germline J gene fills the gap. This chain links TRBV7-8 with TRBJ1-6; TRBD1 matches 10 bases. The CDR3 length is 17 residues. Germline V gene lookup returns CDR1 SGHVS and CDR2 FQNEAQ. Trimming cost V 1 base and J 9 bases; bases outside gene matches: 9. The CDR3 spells CASSLGTGTGVSSPLHF. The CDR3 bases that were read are TGTGCCAGCAGCTTAGGGACCGGGACAGGGGTCTCTTCACCC.

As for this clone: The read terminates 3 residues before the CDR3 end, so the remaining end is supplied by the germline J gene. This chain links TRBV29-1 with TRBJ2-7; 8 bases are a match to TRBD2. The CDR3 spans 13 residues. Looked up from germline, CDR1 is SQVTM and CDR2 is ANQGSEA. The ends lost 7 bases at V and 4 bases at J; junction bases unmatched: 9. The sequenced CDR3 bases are TGCAGCGGCGGACGAGGCGGGGGGTACGAG. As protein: CSGGRGGGYE. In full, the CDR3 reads CSGGRGGGYEQYF.

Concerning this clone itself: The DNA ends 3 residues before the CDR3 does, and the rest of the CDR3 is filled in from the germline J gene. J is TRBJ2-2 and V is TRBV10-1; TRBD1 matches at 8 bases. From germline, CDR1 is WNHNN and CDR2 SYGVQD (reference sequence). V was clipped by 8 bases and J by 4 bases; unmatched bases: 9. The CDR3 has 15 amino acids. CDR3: CASRWDRQSTGELFF. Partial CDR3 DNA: TGCGCCAGCCGCTGGGACAGGCAGTCCACCGGGGAG.

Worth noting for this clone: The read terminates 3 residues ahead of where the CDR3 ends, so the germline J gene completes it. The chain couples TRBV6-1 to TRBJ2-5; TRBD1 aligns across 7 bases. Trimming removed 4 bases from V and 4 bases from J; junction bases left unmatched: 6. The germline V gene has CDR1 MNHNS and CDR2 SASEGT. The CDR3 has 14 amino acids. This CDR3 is CASSANRGTETQYF. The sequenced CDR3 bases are TGTGCCAGCAGTGCCAACAGGGGCACAGAGACC.

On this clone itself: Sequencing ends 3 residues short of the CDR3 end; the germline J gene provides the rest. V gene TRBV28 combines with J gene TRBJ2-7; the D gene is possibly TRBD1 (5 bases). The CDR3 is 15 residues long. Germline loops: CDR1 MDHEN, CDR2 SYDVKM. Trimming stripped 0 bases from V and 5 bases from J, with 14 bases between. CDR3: CASSLWAGNLNEQYF. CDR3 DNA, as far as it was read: TGTGCCAGCAGTTTATGGGCAGGGAACCTCAACGAG.

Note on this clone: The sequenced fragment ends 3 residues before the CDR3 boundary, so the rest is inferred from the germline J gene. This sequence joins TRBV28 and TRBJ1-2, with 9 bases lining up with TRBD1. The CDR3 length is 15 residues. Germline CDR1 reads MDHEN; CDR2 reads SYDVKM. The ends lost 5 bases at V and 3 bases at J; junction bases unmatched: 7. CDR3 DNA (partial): TGTGCCAGCAGTCTCTCGGGACAGGGTGACTATGGC. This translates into CASSLSGQGDYG. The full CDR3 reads CASSLSGQGDYGYTF.

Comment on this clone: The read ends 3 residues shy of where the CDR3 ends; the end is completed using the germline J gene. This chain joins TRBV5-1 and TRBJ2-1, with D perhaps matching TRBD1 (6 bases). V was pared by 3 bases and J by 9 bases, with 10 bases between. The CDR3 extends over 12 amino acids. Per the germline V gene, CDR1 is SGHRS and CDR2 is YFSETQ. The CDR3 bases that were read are TGCGCCAGCAGCTCTGGACAGCCTGAG. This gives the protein CASSSGQPE. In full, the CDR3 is CASSSGQPEQFF.

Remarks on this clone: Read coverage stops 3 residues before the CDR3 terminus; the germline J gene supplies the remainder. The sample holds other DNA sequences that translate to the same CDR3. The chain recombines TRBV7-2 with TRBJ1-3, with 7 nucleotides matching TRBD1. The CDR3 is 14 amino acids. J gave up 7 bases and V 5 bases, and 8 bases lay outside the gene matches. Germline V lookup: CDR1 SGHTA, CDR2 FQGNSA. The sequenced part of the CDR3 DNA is TGTGCCAGCAGCCCTAATGAGACAGGGAACACC. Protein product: CASSPNETGNT. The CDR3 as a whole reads CASSPNETGNTIYF.

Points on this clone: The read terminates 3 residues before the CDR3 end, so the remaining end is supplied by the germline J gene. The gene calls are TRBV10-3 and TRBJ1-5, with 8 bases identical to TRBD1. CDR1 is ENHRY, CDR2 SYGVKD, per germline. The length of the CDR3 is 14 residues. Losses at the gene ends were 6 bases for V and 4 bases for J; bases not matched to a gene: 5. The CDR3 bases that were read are TGTGCCATCAGATCTGACAGGGGAAATCAGCCC. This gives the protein CAIRSDRGNQP. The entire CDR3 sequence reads CAIRSDRGNQPQHF.

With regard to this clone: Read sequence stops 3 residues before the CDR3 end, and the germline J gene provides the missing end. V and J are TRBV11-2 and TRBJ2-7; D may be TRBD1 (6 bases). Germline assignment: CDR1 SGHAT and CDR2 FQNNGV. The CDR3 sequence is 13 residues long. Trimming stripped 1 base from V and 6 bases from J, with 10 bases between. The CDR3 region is CASSLAGTTEQYF. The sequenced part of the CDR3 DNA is TGTGCCAGCAGCTTAGCTGGGACAACCGAG.

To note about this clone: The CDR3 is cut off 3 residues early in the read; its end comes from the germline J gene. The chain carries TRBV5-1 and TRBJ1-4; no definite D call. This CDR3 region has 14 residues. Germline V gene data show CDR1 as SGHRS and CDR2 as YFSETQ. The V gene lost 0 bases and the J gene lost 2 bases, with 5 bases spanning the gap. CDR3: CASSLVGTNEKLFF. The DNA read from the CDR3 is TGCGCCAGCAGCTTGGTTGGCACTAATGAAAAA.

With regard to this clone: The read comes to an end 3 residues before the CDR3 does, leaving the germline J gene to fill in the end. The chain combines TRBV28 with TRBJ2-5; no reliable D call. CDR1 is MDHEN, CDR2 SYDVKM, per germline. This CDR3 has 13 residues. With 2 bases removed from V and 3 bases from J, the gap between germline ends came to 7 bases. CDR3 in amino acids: CASSLIEKETQYF. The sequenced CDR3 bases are TGTGCCAGCAGTTTAATAGAAAAAGAGACC.

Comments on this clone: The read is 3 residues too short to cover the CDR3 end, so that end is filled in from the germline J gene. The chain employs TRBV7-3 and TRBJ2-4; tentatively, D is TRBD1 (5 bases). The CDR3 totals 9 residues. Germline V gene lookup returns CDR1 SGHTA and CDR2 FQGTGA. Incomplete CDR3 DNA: TGTGCCCCTTCAGGGTGT. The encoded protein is CAPSGC. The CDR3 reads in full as CAPSGCQYF.

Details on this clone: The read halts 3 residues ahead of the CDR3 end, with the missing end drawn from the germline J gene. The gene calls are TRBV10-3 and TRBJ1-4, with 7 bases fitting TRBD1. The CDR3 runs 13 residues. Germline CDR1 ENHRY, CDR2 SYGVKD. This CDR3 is CAISGTGARKLFF. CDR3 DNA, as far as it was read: TGTGCCATCAGTGGGACAGGTGCGCGGAAA.

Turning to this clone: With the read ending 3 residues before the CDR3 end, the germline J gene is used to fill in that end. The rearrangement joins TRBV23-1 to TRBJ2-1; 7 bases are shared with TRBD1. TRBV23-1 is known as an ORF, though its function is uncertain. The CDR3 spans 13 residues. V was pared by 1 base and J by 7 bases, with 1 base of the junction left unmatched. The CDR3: CASSQLGQNEQFF. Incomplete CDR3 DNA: TGCGCCAGCAGTCAATTGGGACAGAATGAG.

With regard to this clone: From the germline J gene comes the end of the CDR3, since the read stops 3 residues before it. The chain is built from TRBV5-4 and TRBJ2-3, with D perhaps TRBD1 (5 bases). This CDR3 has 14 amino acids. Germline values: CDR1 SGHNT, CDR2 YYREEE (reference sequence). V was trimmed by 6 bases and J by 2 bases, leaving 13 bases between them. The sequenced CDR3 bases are TGTGCCAGCACACAGGCCGGTTTCACAGATACG. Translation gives CASTQAGFTDT. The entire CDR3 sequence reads CASTQAGFTDTQYF.

The CDR3 is CASSVSTSGGNTDTQYF. The covered CDR3 bases are TGCGCCAGCAGTGTATCGACTAGCGGAGGAAACACAGATACG. The chain has TRBV10-1 and TRBJ2-3, with 9 nucleotides matching TRBD2. The CDR3 end falls 3 residues outside the read, so it is completed with the germline J gene. Germline V gives CDR1 WNHNN, CDR2 SYGVQD (reference sequence). The CDR3 length is 17 residues. With 4 bases clipped from V and 2 bases from J, the junction kept 10 bases outside the gene matches.

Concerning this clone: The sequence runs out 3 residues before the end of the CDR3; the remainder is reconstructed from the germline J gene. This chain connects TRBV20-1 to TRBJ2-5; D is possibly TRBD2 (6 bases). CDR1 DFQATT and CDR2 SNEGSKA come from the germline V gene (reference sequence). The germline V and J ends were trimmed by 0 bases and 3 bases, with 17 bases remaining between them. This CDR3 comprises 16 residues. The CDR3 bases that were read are TGCAGTGCTAGAGACGCGAACTCCCGGGGGAAAGAGACC. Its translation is CSARDANSRGKET. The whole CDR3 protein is CSARDANSRGKETQYF.

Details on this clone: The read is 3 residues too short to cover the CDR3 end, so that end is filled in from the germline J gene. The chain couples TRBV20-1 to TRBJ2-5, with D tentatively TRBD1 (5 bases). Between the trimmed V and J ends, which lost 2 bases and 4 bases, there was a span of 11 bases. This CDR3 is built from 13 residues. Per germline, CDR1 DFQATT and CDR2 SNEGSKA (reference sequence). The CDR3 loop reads CSARMGRAETQYF. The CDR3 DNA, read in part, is TGCAGTGCTAGAATGGGCAGGGCAGAGACC.

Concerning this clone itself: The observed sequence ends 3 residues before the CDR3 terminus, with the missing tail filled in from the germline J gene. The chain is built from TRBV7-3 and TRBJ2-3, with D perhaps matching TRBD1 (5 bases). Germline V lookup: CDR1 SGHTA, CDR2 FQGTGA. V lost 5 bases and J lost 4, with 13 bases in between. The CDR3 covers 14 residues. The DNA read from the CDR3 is TGTGCCAGCAGCGCTACCAGGGCCGCAGATACG. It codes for CASSATRAADT. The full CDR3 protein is CASSATRAADTQYF.

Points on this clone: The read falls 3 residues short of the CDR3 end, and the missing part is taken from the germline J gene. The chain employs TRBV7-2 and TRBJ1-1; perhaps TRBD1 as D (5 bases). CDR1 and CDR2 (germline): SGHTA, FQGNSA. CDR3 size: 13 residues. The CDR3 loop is CASSPNQGVKAFF. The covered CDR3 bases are TGTGCCAGCAGCCCGAATCAGGGCGTTAAA. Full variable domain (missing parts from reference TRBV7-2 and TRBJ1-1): GAGVSQSPSNKVTEKGKDVELRCDPISGHTALYWYRQSLGQGLEFLIYFQGNSAPDKSGLPSDRFSAERTGGSVSTLTIQRTQQEDSAVYLCASSPNQGVKAFFGQGTRLTVV.

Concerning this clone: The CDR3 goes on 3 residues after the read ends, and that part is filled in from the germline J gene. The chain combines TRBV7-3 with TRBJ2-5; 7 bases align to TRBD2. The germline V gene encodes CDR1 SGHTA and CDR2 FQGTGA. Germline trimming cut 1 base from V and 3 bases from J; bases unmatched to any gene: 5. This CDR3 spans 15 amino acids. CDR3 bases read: TGTGCCAGCAGCTTAATGGGGCGGGGGAAAGAGACC. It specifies CASSLMGRGKET. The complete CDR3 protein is CASSLMGRGKETQYF.